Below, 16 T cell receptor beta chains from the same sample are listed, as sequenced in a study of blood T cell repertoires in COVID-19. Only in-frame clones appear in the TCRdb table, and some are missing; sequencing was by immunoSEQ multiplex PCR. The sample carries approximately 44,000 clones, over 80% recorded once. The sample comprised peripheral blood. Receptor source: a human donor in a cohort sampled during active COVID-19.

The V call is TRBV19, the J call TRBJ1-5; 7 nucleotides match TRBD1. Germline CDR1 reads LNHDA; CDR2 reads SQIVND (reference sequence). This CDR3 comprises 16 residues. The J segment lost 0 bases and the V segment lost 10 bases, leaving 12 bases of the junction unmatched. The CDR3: CATRDRILHSNQPQHF. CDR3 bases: TGTGCCACCCGGGACAGAATCCTTCATAGCAATCAGCCCCAGCATTTT. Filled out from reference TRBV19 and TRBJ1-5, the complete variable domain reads DGGITQSPKYLFRKEGQNVTLSCEQNLNHDAMYWYRQDPGQGLRLIYYSQIVNDFQKGDIAEGYSVSREKKESFPLTVTSAQKNPTAFYLCATRDRILHSNQPQHFGDGTRLSIL.

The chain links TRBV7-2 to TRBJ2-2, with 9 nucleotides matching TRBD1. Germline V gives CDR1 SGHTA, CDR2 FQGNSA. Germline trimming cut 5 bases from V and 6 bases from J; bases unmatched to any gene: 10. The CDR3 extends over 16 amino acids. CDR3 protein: CASSQSLQGAAGELFF. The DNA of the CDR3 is TGTGCCAGCAGCCAATCTTTACAGGGGGCGGCCGGGGAGCTGTTTTTT.

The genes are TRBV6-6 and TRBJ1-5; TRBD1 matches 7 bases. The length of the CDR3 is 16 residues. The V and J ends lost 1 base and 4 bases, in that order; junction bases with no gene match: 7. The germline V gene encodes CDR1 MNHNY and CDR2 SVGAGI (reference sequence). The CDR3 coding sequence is TGTGCCAGCAGTTACTTAAAGGACAGGCCGAATCAGCCCCAGCATTTT. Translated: CASSYLKDRPNQPQHF.

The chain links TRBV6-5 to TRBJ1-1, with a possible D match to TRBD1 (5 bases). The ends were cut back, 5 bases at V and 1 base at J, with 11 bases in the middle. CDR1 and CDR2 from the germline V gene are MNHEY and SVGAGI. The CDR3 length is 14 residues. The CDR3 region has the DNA TGTGCCAGCAGTCCCGGACACTCGAACACTGAAGCTTTCTTT. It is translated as CASSPGHSNTEAFF.

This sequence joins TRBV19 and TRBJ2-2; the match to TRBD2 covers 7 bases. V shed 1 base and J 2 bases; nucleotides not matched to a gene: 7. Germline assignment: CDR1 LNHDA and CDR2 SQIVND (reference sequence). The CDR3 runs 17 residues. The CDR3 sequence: CASSIVGLAANTGELFF. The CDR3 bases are TGTGCCAGTAGTATAGTGGGCCTAGCGGCTAACACCGGGGAGCTGTTTTTT.

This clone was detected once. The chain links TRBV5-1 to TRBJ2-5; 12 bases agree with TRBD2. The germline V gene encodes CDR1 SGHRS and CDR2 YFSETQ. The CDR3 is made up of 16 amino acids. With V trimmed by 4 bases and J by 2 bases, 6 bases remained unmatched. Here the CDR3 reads CASSLGLAGTQETQYF. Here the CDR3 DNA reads TGCGCCAGCAGCCTTGGACTAGCGGGAACACAAGAGACCCAGTACTTC.

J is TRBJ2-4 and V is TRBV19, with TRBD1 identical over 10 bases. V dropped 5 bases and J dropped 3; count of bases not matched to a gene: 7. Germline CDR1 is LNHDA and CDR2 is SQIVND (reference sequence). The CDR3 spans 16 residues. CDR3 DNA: TGTGCCAGTAGTGCTGGGACAGGGGTGGTCAAAAACATTCAGTACTTC. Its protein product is CASSAGTGVVKNIQYF.

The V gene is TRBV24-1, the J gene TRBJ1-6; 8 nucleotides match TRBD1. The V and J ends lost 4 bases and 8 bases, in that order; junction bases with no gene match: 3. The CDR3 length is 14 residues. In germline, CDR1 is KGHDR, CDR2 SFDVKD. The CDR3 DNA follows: TGTGCCACCAGTGACCTGACAGGGGATTCACCCCTCCACTTT. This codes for CATSDLTGDSPLHF.

The DNA of the CDR3 is TGCAGCGTTGGGAGTAGCGCGGAGACCCAGTACTTC. It is translated as CSVGSSAETQYF. The chain carries TRBV29-1 and TRBJ2-5, with TRBD2 as a possible D gene (5 bases). The V gene lost 4 bases and the J gene lost 5 bases, with 11 bases spanning the gap. This CDR3 has 12 amino acids. CDR1 and CDR2 from the germline V gene are SQVTM and ANQGSEA.

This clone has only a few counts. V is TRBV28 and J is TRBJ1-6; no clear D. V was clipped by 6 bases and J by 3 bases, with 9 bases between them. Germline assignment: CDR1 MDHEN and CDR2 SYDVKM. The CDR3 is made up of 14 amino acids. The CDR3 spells CASSPLDYNSPLHF. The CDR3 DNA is TGTGCCAGCAGCCCGTTAGACTATAATTCACCCCTCCACTTT.

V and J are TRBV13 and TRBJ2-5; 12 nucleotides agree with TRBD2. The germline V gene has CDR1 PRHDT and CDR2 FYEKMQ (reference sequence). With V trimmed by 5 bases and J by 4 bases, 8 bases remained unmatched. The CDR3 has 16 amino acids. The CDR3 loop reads CASSPTSGRSGETQYF. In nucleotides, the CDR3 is TGTGCCAGCAGCCCGACTAGCGGGAGAAGCGGAGAGACCCAGTACTTC.

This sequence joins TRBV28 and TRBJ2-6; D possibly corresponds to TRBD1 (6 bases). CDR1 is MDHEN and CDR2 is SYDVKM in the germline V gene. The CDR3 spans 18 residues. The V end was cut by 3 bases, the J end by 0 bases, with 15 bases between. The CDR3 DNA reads TGTGCCAGCAGTTTGGGGCCCGGACAGCCCTCTGGGGCCAACGTCCTGACTTTC. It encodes CASSLGPGQPSGANVLTF. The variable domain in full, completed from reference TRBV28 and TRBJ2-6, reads DVKVTQSSRYLVKRTGEKVFLECVQDMDHENMFWYRQDPGLGLRLIYFSYDVKMKEKGDIPEGYSVSREKKERFSLILESASTNQTSMYLCASSLGPGQPSGANVLTFGAGSRLTVL.

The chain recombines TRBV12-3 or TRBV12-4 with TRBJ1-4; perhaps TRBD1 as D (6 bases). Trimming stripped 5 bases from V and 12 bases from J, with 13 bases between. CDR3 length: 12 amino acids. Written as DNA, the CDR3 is TGTGCCAGCAGTCCCGGGGGGGGGCAACTGTTTTTT. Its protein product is CASSPGGGQLFF.

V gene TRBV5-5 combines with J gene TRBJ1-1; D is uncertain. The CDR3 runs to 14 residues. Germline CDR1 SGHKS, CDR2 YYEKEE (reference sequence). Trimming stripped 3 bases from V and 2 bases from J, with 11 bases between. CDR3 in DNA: TGTGCCAGCAGCTCTCACACAGTCAACACTGAAGCTTTCTTT. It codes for CASSSHTVNTEAFF.

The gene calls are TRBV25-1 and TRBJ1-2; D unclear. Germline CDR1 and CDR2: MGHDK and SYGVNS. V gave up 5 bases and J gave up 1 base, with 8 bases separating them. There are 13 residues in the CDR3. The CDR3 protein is CASSKALNYGYTF. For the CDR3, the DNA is TGTGCCAGCAGTAAAGCTCTTAACTATGGCTACACCTTC.

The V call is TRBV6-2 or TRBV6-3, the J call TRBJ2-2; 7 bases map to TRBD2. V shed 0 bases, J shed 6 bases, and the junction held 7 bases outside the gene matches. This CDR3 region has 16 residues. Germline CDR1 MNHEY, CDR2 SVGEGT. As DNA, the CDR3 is TGTGCCAGCAGTTACTCCCCAGCGGGGAGTTCCGGGGAGCTGTTTTTT. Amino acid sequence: CASSYSPAGSSGELFF.